This TCR beta chain was recorded in a study of T cells in Graves' hyperthyroidism and ophthalmopathy. RNA transcripts served as the template for amplifying TCR beta CDR3 regions. HTBI primers were the set used in a first-round RT-PCR of the TCR CDR3. TCRdb recomputed calls from the multiplex PCR reads with MiXCR, one row per CDR3 protein. This table has a few hundred thousand distinct CDR3 sequences, about 20% appearing once. This clonotype was observed at least ten times. This clonotype originated in a man aged 18-30 years with Graves' hyperthyroidism. Sequencing was done on a sample of blood.

The CDR3 DNA follows: TGTGCCAGCAGCCAGGCAGGCACAGATACGCAGTATTTT. Amino acids: CASSQAGTDTQYF. The chain is built from TRBV6-1 and TRBJ2-3; unclear D gene. The V and J ends lost 6 bases and 1 base respectively, with 8 bases between them. The germline gives CDR1 MNHNS, CDR2 SASEGT. The length of the CDR3 is 13 residues.